This T cell receptor (beta chain) was captured by sequencing in a study of post-analysis software for immune sequencing data. General study points: TRBV5-6, TRBV5-1 and TRBV20-1 belonged to a set of a few TRBV segments that were more frequent in patients than controls.

As for this clonotype: The target antigen is unknown.

The V gene's germline CDR1 is SGHRS and CDR2 YFSETQ. The CDR3 runs 16 residues. V was trimmed by 2 bases and J by 11 bases, leaving 25 bases between them. The library was made from cDNA and included unique molecular identifiers. One entry per CDR3 protein results from TCRdb running MiXCR on the PCR reads. This sample yields 750,000 to 950,000 distinct CDR3 sequences, of which approximately 50% are seen a single time; over 4% belongs to the top ten. This clonotype was sampled from a girl between 5 and 17 years old with multiple sclerosis. Sequencing was carried out using blood. This chain connects TRBV5-1 to TRBJ2-5, with D tentatively TRBD2 (6 bases). The CDR3 DNA sequence: TGCGCCAGCAGCTTTCGAACGGGCCAGAGTCGCGGGGAGCAGTACTTC. Amino acids: CASSFRTGQSRGEQYF.